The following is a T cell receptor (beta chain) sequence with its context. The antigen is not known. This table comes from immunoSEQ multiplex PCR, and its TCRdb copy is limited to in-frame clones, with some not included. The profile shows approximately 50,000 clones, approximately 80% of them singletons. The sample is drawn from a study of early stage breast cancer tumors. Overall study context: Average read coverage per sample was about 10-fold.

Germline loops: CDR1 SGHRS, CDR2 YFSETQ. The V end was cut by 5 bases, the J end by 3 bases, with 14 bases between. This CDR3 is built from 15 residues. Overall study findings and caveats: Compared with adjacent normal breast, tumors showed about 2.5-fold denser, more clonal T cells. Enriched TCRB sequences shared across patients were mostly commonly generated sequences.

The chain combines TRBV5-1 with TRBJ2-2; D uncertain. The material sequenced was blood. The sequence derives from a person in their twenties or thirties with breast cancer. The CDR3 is CASSLQFSDTGELFF. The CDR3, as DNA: TGCGCCAGCAGTCTACAGTTCTCGGACACCGGGGAGCTGTTTTTT.